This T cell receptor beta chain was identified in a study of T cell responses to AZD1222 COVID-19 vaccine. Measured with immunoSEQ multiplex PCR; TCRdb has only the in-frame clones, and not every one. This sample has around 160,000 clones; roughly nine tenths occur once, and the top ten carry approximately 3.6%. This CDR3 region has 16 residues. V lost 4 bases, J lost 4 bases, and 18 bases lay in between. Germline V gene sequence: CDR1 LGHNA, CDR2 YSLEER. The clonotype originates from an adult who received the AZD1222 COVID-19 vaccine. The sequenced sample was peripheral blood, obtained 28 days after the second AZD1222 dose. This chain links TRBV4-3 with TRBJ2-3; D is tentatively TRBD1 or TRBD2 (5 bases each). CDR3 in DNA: TGCGCCAGCAGCCGGACGAGGGACCCCCCTGCAGATACGCAGTATTTT. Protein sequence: CASSRTRDPPADTQYF.